The clone carrying this T cell receptor beta chain was picked up many times. These data originate in a study of T cells after posttransplantation cyclophosphamide. CDR3 size: 15 residues. Germline CDR1 MNHNS, CDR2 SASEGT. Trimming removed 3 bases at V and 7 bases at J, with 15 bases between. Clones were sequenced by immunoSEQ multiplex PCR, and TCRdb holds only the in-frame ones, with some missing. The specimen has 20,000 to 25,000 clones, none found just once. The TCR comes from a woman aged 55-70 years in good health, CMV-negative, and a related stem cell transplant donor. Specimen: PBMCs. V gene TRBV6-1 combines with J gene TRBJ1-4, with D perhaps matching TRBD1 (5 bases). CDR3 in amino acids: CASSDVGGRGEKLFF. In DNA form, the CDR3 reads TGTGCCAGCAGTGATGTCGGGGGGAGAGGTGAAAAACTGTTTTTT.